Listed here is a single TCR beta chain. This specimen belongs to a study of shared clonotypes between healthy human individuals. The J segment lost 6 bases and the V segment lost 11 bases, leaving 9 bases of the junction unmatched. This CDR3 has 13 residues. CDR1 is SEHNR and CDR2 is FQNEAQ in the germline V gene (reference sequence). Sequencing used immunoSEQ multiplex PCR; TCRdb keeps in-frame clones, though not all of them. The sample lists 2,500,000 or so clones, just under 95% occurring once. The sequence was obtained from a man between 18 and 29 years old in good health. Some clones in this sample may be carry-over from other donors' samples. The source material was naive CD4+ T cells from PBMCs. Subset specified: CD45RA+ positively selected. The V call is TRBV7-9, the J call TRBJ2-1, with TRBD2 identical over 8 bases. This CDR3 reads CAGRASGFNEQFF. The CDR3 nucleotides read TGTGCCGGGAGGGCTAGCGGGTTCAATGAGCAGTTCTTC. The full variable domain, completed using reference TRBV7-9 and TRBJ2-1, is DTGVSQNPRHKITKRGQNVTFRCDPISEHNRLYWYRQTLGQGPEFLTYFQNEAQLEKSRLLSDRFSAERPKGSFSTLEIQRTEQGDSAMYLCAGRASGFNEQFFGPGTRLTVL.